Below, one T cell receptor (beta chain) is given with its context. Its specificity is not known. The data derive from a study of cytotoxic CD8 clonotypes in ibrutinib-treated CLL. Study-level background: Partial responders around 24, complete 2; about twelve progressed and roughly 15 stayed in remission by median approximately 64 months. Findings and limits, study-wide: Public clonotypes, found uncommonly, either contracted or stayed stable on treatment. Clonality showed a rise at ibrutinib response that reversed toward baseline at progression. Sampling times differed between sustained-remission and progressing patients.

Profiled with immunoSEQ multiplex PCR; TCRdb holds only in-frame clones, not every one. This table holds a few hundred thousand clones, approximately 67% found once. Germline loops: CDR1 SGDLS, CDR2 YYNGEE. The ends lost 4 bases at V and 0 bases at J; junction bases unmatched: 5. The CDR3 totals 16 residues. The chain is built from TRBV9 and TRBJ2-1; 9 bases are shared with TRBD2. This TCR derives from a human donor with chronic lymphocytic leukemia. Here the sequenced sample was PBMCs, taken after 36 months of ibrutinib treatment. This chain's CDR3 is CASSLNSGSSYNEQFF. As DNA, the CDR3 is TGTGCCAGCAGCCTCAATAGCGGGAGCTCCTACAATGAGCAGTTCTTC.